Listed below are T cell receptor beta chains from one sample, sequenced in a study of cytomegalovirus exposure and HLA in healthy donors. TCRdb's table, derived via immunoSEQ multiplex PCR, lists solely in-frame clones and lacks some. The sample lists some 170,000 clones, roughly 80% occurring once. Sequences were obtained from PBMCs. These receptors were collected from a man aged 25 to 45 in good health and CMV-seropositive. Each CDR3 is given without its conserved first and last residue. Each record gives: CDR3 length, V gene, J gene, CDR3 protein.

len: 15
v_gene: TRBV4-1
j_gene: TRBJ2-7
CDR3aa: ASSPERGQGGTYEQY

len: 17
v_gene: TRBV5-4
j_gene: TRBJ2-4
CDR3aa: ASSYASAGGFQAKNIQY

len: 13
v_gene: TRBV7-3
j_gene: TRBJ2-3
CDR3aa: ASSLDRSSTDTQY

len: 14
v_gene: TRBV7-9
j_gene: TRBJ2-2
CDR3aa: ASSEAGTQNTGELF

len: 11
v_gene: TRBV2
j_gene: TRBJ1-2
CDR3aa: ASSGTANYGYT

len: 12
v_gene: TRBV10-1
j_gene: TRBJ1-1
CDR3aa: ASSESSSGTEAF

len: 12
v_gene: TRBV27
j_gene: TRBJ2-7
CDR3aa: ASSSLLTAYEQY

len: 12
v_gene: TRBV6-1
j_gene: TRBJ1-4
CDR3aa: ASSERDRVEKLF

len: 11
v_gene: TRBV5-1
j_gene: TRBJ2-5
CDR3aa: ASSRRGEETQY

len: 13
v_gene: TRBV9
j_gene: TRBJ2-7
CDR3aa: ASSVEGQAGYEQY

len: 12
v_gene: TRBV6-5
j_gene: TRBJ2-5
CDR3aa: ASSYYSTRGTQY

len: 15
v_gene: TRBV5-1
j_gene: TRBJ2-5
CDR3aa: ASSRRLAGGLEETQY

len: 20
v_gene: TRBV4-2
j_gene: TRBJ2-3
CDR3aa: ASSQDLFFGLAGTRSTDTQY

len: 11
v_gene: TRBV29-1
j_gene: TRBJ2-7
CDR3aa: SVRTGSFYEQY

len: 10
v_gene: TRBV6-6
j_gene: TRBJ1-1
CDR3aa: ASSYGGTEAF

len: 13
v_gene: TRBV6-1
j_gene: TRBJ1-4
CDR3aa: AIELTGELDEKLF

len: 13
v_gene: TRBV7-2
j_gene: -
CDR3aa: ASSLEGALSYEQY

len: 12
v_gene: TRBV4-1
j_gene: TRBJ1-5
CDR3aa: ASSPGTGKQPQH

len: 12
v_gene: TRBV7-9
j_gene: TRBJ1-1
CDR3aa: ASSDPTGSGEAF

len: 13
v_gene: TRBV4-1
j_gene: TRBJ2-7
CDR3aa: ASSQLGLPSYEQY

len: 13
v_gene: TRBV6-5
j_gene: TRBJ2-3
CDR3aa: ASSQPGFGTDTQY

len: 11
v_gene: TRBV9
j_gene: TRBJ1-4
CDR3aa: ASSVTGSEKLF

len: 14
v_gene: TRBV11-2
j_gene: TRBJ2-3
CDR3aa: ASRLIAGASTDTQY

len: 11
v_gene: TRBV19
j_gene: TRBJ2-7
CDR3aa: ASSQQGGYEQY

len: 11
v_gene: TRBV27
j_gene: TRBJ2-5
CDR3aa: ASSSGGRETQY

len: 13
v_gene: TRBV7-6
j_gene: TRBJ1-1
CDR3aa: ASSSRTGANTEAF

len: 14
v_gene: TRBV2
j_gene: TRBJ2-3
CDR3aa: ASSERGDRVGDTQY

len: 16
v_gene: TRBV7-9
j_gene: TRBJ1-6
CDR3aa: ASSFGTGFSSYNSPLH

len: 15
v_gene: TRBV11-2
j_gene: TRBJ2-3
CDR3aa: ASSLGLASISTDTQY

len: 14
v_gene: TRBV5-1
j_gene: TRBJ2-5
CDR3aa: ASSFGSGQGGETQY

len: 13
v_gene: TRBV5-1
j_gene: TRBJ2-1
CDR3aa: ASSSGESSYNEQF

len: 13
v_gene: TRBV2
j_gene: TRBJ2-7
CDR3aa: ASRFTTDSSYEQY

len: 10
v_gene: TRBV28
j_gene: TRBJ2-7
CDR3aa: ASSPTGFEQY

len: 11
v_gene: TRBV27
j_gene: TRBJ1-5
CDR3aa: ASSLRGNQPQH

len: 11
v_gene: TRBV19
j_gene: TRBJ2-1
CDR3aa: ASMASRYNEQF

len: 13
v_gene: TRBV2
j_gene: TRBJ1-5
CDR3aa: ASSDSRGNNQPQH

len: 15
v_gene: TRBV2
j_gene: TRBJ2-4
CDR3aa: ASSEVLGAGAKNIQY

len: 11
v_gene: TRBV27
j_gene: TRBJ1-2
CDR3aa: ASSKTGGYGYT

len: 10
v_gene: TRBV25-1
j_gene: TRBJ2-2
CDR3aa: ASSRGAGELF

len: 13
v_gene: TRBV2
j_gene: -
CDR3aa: ASSDTTSGTYEQY

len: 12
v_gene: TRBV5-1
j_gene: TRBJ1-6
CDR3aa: ASREYSISSPLH

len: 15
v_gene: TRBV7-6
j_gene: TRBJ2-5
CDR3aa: ASSLGGGGGPEETQY

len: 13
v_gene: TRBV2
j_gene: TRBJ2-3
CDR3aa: ASDRGTGHTDTQY

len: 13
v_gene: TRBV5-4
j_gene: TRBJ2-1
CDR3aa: ASSGGGARYNEQF

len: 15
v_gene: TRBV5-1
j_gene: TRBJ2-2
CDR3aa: ASSLVSGGARTGELF

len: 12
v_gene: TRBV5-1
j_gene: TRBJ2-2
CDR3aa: ASSLGAGSGELF

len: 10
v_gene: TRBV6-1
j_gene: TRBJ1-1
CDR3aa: ASSEGQAEAF

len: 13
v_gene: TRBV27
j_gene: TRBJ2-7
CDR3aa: ASSLRGQSSYEQY

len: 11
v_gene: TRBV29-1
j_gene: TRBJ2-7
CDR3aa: SVEGEGPYEQY

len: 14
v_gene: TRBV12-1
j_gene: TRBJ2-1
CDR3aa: ASSFGHRVPYNEQF

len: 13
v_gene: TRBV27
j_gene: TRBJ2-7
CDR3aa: ASSLLTGASYEQY

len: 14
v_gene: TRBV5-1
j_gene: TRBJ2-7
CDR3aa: ASSFLGQGGSYEQY

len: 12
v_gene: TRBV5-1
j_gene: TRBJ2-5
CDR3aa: ASSRQGARETQY

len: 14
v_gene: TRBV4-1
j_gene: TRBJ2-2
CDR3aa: ASRAFDGGLTGELF